A selection of T cell receptor beta chains follows, all from one sample in a study. TCRdb ran MiXCR on the 5' RACE reads and lists one entry per CDR3 protein. The sample lists around 55,000 distinct CDR3 sequences, roughly 20% seen once, with roughly 2.9% in the top ten. Sequenced: tumor-infiltrating Tregs sorted from the breast tumor. Receptors originate from a female donor with breast cancer. Each CDR3 is given with its conserved first and last residue. A D gene is named only where the DNA matches it firmly. Rows give clone size only sometimes, using once, few, many, or a class for an expanded clone.

d_call clone_size j_call v_call cdr3_nt cdr3_aa
NA many TRBJ2-7 TRBV20-1 TGCAGTGCTAGAGATACCAGATCGCAGGGCGAGCAGTACTTC CSARDTRSQGEQYF
NA NA TRBJ2-7 TRBV20-1 TGCAGTGCTATTCGGGACTCCTTTGTCTACGAGCAGTACTTC CSAIRDSFVYEQYF
TRBD1 NA TRBJ1-1 TRBV5-1 TGCGCCAGCAGCTTACAGGGGGAAGGGGACACTGAAGCTTTCTTT CASSLQGEGDTEAFF
NA NA TRBJ2-2 TRBV4-3 TGCGCCAGCAGCCAAGACACGAACACCGGGGAGCTGTTTTTT CASSQDTNTGELFF
TRBD2 many TRBJ2-3 TRBV7-2 TGTGCCAGCAGCCCTAGCGGGGTTGGCGATACGCAGTATTTT CASSPSGVGDTQYF
NA many TRBJ2-1 TRBV7-3 TGTGCCAGCAGCTTAGACATCGGCTCCTACAATGAGCAGTTCTTC CASSLDIGSYNEQFF
TRBD2 NA TRBJ2-5 TRBV5-1 TGCGCCAGCAGCCCGGGGGACTGGCGGGGGGGGCAAGAGACCCAGTACTTC CASSPGDWRGGQETQYF
TRBD2 many TRBJ2-1 TRBV7-9 TGTGCCAGCAGCTCCCCCGCGGGACTACGGGATGAGCAGTTCTTC CASSSPAGLRDEQFF
NA NA TRBJ1-5 TRBV20-1 TGCAGTGCTAACGATCGCGGGGGTTTTAACAATCAGCCCCAGCATTTT CSANDRGGFNNQPQHF
TRBD1 NA TRBJ2-4 TRBV18 TGTGCCAGCTCACCGACAGGGAATGGAAACATTCAGTACTTC CASSPTGNGNIQYF
NA NA TRBJ1-6 TRBV9 TGTGCCAGCAGGGGACCGTATAATTCACCCCTCCACTTT CASRGPYNSPLHF
TRBD2 few TRBJ2-3 TRBV3-1 TGTGCCAGCAGCCCGCGCGGGACTAGCGGGAGAGATACGCAGTATTTT CASSPRGTSGRDTQYF
TRBD2 few TRBJ2-7 TRBV11-2 TGTGCCAGCAGCTCCCAGCCTAGCGGGAACGAGCAGTACTTC CASSSQPSGNEQYF
NA NA TRBJ2-3 TRBV10-2 TGCGCCAGCAGTGGTCGAGATACGCAGTATTTT CASSGRDTQYF
NA few TRBJ2-1 TRBV3-2 TGTGCCAGCAGCCAAGATCGGTGTACGGACAAGGACCCTTACAATGAGCAGTTCTTC CASSQDRCTDKDPYNEQFF
TRBD2 NA TRBJ2-5 TRBV6-2/TRBV6-3 TGTGCCAGCACCCGACGGGGGGGGATACAAGAGACCCAGTACTTC CASTRRGGIQETQYF
NA NA TRBJ1-2 TRBV25-1 TGTGCCAGCAGGGCCAAGGACAGAGCTAACTATGGCTACACCTTC CASRAKDRANYGYTF
TRBD1 NA TRBJ1-2 TRBV7-2 TGTGCCAGCAGCTTAGCCGGACAGGGAGGCAACTATGGCTACACCTTC CASSLAGQGGNYGYTF
TRBD1 once TRBJ2-3 TRBV20-1 TGCAGTGCTTCGCTAGGGGGCGATACGCAGTATTTT CSASLGGDTQYF
NA once TRBJ1-2 TRBV30 TGTGCCTGGAGTGTATCAGGTTATGGCTACACCTTC CAWSVSGYGYTF
NA NA TRBJ2-7 TRBV7-2 TGTGCCAGCAGCTCGGACTCGAATTCCTACGAGCAGTACTTC CASSSDSNSYEQYF
TRBD2 few TRBJ2-3 TRBV20-1 TGCAGTGCTAGTTCCGGGAGGGGGACTAAAGATACGCAGTATTTT CSASSGRGTKDTQYF
TRBD1 NA TRBJ1-2 TRBV6-5 TGTGCCAGCAGTTCGGGGAGCCCAGGGGGGAGCGGCTACATCTTC CASSSGSPGGSGYIF
NA few TRBJ2-7 TRBV3-1 TGTGCCAGCAGCCCGCGGGCCAGGGCGTACGAGCAGTACTTC CASSPRARAYEQYF
NA NA TRBJ2-1 TRBV11-2 TGTGCCAGCAGCCCCTTCCCACTGTGCTCCTACAATGAGCAGTTCTTC CASSPFPLCSYNEQFF
TRBD1 many TRBJ1-2 TRBV20-1 TGCAGTGCCCCTGATCCGGACAGGGGCTATGGCTACACCTTC CSAPDPDRGYGYTF
NA medium-sized TRBJ1-2 TRBV20-1 TGCAGTGCAGTGGGCCTTTATGGCTACACCTTC CSAVGLYGYTF